Listed below are T cell receptor beta chains from one sample, sequenced in a study of T-cell reconstitution after alpha-beta-depleted transplantation in children. TCRdb called the PCR reads again in MiXCR, with one record for every CDR3 protein. The table includes hundreds of thousands of distinct CDR3 sequences, 16% detected once. The starting material was PBMCs from the stem cell graft donor, obtained from the stem cell graft. These receptors all stem from a human donor who donated a stem cell graft to a child with acute myeloid leukemia. Each CDR3 is given with its conserved first and last residue. D genes are given only for firm matches. The listing skips clone size in some rows; elsewhere it reads once, few, many or a size class.

TGCGCCAGCAGCTTGGTTGGGCGGGGGGGCCGCGAGCAGTTCTTC CASSLVGRGGREQFF TRBJ2-1 TRBD2 TRBV5-1 NA
TGCGCCAGCAGCTTGGGTAGTGTTGCCACTGAAGCTTTCTTT CASSLGSVATEAFF TRBJ1-1 NA TRBV5-1 NA
TGTGCCAGCAGTTACGGTCAGGCGGGGGGGGAAGAGACCCAGTACTTC CASSYGQAGGEETQYF TRBJ2-5 TRBD2 TRBV6-5 NA
TGTGCCAGCAGCCCTTCGTCCGGTGGAGATACGCAGTATTTT CASSPSSGGDTQYF TRBJ2-3 NA TRBV11-2 NA
TGCAGTGCCACCCCGAGGAGGGAGGTCGAGCAGTACTTC CSATPRREVEQYF TRBJ2-7 NA TRBV20-1 NA
TGTGCCAGCAGCCATCGGGCCAACTCTGGAAACACCATATATTTT CASSHRANSGNTIYF TRBJ1-3 NA TRBV11-3 NA
TGCAGTGCTAGAGAGAAGGACTATAGCAATCAGCCCCAGCATTTT CSAREKDYSNQPQHF TRBJ1-5 NA TRBV20-1 many
TGCAGTGCTGGGAAAAACAGGGCAGGCGAAAAACTGTTTTTT CSAGKNRAGEKLFF TRBJ1-4 NA TRBV20-1 NA
TGTGCCAGCAGCTTAGACGGGACGGGTCAAGAGACCCAGTACTTC CASSLDGTGQETQYF TRBJ2-5 NA TRBV7-9 few
TGTGCCAGCAGCTTGGGCGGGAGGGGGCCGGAAGCTTTCTTT CASSLGGRGPEAFF TRBJ1-1 TRBD1 TRBV13 many
TGTGCCAGCAGTTTGGTCGGGAGCGAGCAGTACTTC CASSLVGSEQYF TRBJ2-7 NA TRBV12-3/TRBV12-4 NA
TGCAGTGCTAGAGATCAACCCGGGGAGCTGTTTTTT CSARDQPGELFF TRBJ2-2 NA TRBV20-1 many
TGTGCCAGCAGCCGGACAGGGTGGTCGGATACGCAGTATTTT CASSRTGWSDTQYF TRBJ2-3 TRBD1 TRBV6-1 NA
TGCGCCAGCAGCTCAGCAGCGGGGACTGGGGTGACGCAGTATTTT CASSSAAGTGVTQYF TRBJ2-3 TRBD2 TRBV5-1 many
TGTGCCAGCAGTTTAAGACCGGCGAACACCGGGGAGCTGTTTTTT CASSLRPANTGELFF TRBJ2-2 NA TRBV27 NA
TGTGCCAGCAGTTTAGCCAAAGGGAGGCCTGAAGCTTTCTTT CASSLAKGRPEAFF TRBJ1-1 NA TRBV12-3/TRBV12-4 few
TGTGCCAGCAGCTTAGTAGGGACAACAGGATCTGGGGCCAACGTCCTGACTTTC CASSLVGTTGSGANVLTF TRBJ2-6 NA TRBV11-2 few
TGTGCCAGCAGTTCGGGCGCACGGACGGCTTTCTTC CASSSGARTAFF TRBJ2-1 NA TRBV12-3/TRBV12-4 few
TGTGCCATCAGTGATCGTCCCCCGACAGGCTCCACCGGGGAGCTGTTTTTT CAISDRPPTGSTGELFF TRBJ2-2 NA TRBV10-3 few
TGTGCCAGCAGTGTTAGGGCGGGACAGGCCTACTATGGCTACACCTTC CASSVRAGQAYYGYTF TRBJ1-2 TRBD1 TRBV6-1 few
TGCAGCGTTCTACAGGGAGGCACTGAAGCTTTCTTT CSVLQGGTEAFF TRBJ1-1 NA TRBV29-1 many
TGTGCCATCAGTGGGACAGGGACGGAGACCCAGTACTTC CAISGTGTETQYF TRBJ2-5 TRBD1 TRBV10-3 many
TGTGCCAGCAGGGGACAGGAGGGGACTGAAGCTTTCTTT CASRGQEGTEAFF TRBJ1-1 TRBD1 TRBV7-8 few
TGCAGTGCGTACGACAGGGTTTCTGGGGCCAACGTCCTGACTTTC CSAYDRVSGANVLTF TRBJ2-6 TRBD1 TRBV20-1 many
TGTGCCAGCTCAGAGGATGAGACCCAGTACTTC CASSEDETQYF TRBJ2-5 NA TRBV6-2/TRBV6-3 once
TGCGCCAGCAGCTTGGCCGCTAATCGGGAAGCTTTCTTT CASSLAANREAFF TRBJ1-1 NA TRBV5-1 NA
TGCAGTGCTACCGGGACAGGGGCTGAAGCTTTCTTT CSATGTGAEAFF TRBJ1-1 TRBD1 TRBV20-1 many
TGTGCCACCAGCGAGACTAGCGGGGCTTACCAAGAGACCCAGTACTTC CATSETSGAYQETQYF TRBJ2-5 TRBD2 TRBV15 NA
TGCAGCGTTGCGGGGACAGGAAGCTACGAGCAGTACTTC CSVAGTGSYEQYF TRBJ2-7 TRBD1 TRBV29-1 many
TGTGCCACCAGCAGACCCATGGGGACTGAAGCTTTCTTT CATSRPMGTEAFF TRBJ1-1 NA TRBV15 many
TGTGCCACCAGCAGAGGGGACAGGACACCCTACGAGCAGTACTTC CATSRGDRTPYEQYF TRBJ2-7 TRBD1 TRBV15 NA
TGCGCCAGCAGCTTGCGGGCAGCCGCTGAGGACGGGGAGCTGTTTTTT CASSLRAAAEDGELFF TRBJ2-2 NA TRBV5-1 many
TGTGCCAGCAGTGAAGTGAGGGCCTATGGCTACACCTTC CASSEVRAYGYTF TRBJ1-2 NA TRBV25-1 few
TGTGCCAGCAGCTTGGAGACAGCGGGATACAATGAGCAGTTCTTC CASSLETAGYNEQFF TRBJ2-1 TRBD2 TRBV5-6 many
TGCAGTGCTAGAGCCGTGGACAGCCCGAACACTGAAGCTTTCTTT CSARAVDSPNTEAFF TRBJ1-1 NA TRBV20-1 NA
TGCGCCAGCTCGGACTCCCTCAATGAGCAGTTCTTC CASSDSLNEQFF TRBJ2-1 NA TRBV5-1 many
TGCGCCAGCAGATTTGACGGAGCAACTAATGAAAAACTGTTTTTT CASRFDGATNEKLFF TRBJ1-4 NA TRBV5-1 NA
TGTGCCAGCAGCTCCTTACAGGGGACAGGGGATGAGCAGTTCTTC CASSSLQGTGDEQFF TRBJ2-1 TRBD1 TRBV11-2 NA
TGCAGTGCTAGAACCGTCGACCTAAGCAATCAGCCCCAGCATTTT CSARTVDLSNQPQHF TRBJ1-5 NA TRBV20-1 many
TGTGCCAGCAGCTTGTGGGAGTTCAACTATGGCTACACCTTC CASSLWEFNYGYTF TRBJ1-2 NA TRBV7-9 few
TGTGCCACCAGCAGAGGTGGGACAGTGAATGAAAAACTGTTTTTT CATSRGGTVNEKLFF TRBJ1-4 TRBD1 TRBV15 NA